This is a list of T cell receptor beta chains from one sample in a study of T cells in Graves' hyperthyroidism and ophthalmopathy. TCRdb itself ran the multiplex PCR reads through MiXCR, one entry per CDR3 protein. The table includes 480,000 or so distinct CDR3 sequences, about 45% detected once. Input material: peripheral blood or thyroid tissue (not recorded which). The receptor set was obtained from an adult woman with Graves' disease, either hyperthyroidism or ophthalmopathy (not recorded which). The CDR3 runs from the conserved cysteine through the conserved F or W. D genes are given only for firm matches. Only some rows state a clone size, as once, few, many or a class for expanded clones.

v_call	j_call	clone_size	d_call	cdr3_nt	cdr3_aa
TRBV29-1	TRBJ2-2	.	.	TGCAGCGGCGGAGGCACCGGGGAGCTGTTTTTT	CSGGGTGELFF
TRBV15	TRBJ1-6	few	.	TGTGCCACCAGCAGAGAACAGCTAAATTCACCCCTCCACTTT	CATSREQLNSPLHF
TRBV15	TRBJ1-1	.	TRBD1	TGTGCCACCAGCACCCGACCGGGACAGGGGGCTGAAGCTTTCTTT	CATSTRPGQGAEAFF
TRBV20-1	TRBJ1-6	.	.	TGCAGTGCTACTTCTCTTCCGGCGTATTCACCCCTCCACTTT	CSATSLPAYSPLHF
TRBV7-9	TRBJ2-7	few	TRBD2	TGTGCCAGCAGCCCCCCTAGCGGGAGGGCCTACGAGCAGTACTTC	CASSPPSGRAYEQYF
TRBV7-9	TRBJ1-1	.	.	TGTGCCAGCAGCTTAGCTACCGGGACTCCCATGAACACTGAAGCTTTCTTT	CASSLATGTPMNTEAFF
TRBV11-2	TRBJ1-4	.	TRBD1	TGTGCCAGCAGCCCCGGGGGGACAGGGAAAAAACTGTTTTTT	CASSPGGTGKKLFF
TRBV5-1	TRBJ1-1	many	.	TGCGCCAGCAGCGTACCCGGACGACACACTGAAGCTTTCTTT	CASSVPGRHTEAFF
TRBV20-1	TRBJ2-7	.	TRBD2	TGCAGTGCAGGGACTAGCGGGAGGAGTGCCTACGAGCAGTACTTC	CSAGTSGRSAYEQYF
TRBV12-3/TRBV12-4	TRBJ1-5	many	TRBD1	TGTGCCAGCAGTTTATCCGGACAGGGAGGTCAGCCCCAGCATTTT	CASSLSGQGGQPQHF
TRBV20-1	TRBJ1-2	many	.	TGCAGTGCTAGGCTACGACGTGCTAACTATGGCTACACCTTC	CSARLRRANYGYTF
TRBV20-1	TRBJ2-5	.	.	TGCAGTGCTAGTTTGCACGGACACGGAGAGACCCAGTACTTC	CSASLHGHGETQYF
TRBV7-3	TRBJ2-2	.	TRBD2	TGTGCCAGCAGCTTAGTAAGAGCGGGAGAACACGGGGAGCTGTTTTTT	CASSLVRAGEHGELFF
TRBV10-3	TRBJ1-2	.	.	TGTGCCATCAGGGGAGGAGGGGGCTATGGCTACACCTTC	CAIRGGGGYGYTF
TRBV20-1	TRBJ1-2	once	.	TGCAGTGCTAGTCGCCAGGGCACCGGGGACGATGGCTACACCTTC	CSASRQGTGDDGYTF
TRBV29-1	TRBJ2-7	many	TRBD2	TGCAGCTGCGGGGGGGGTTCCTGGGAGGAGCAGTACTTC	CSCGGGSWEEQYF
TRBV29-1	TRBJ2-2	.	TRBD2	TGCAGCGTTGTCGCGGGGGGGACAGCGAACACCGGGGAGCTGTTTTTT	CSVVAGGTANTGELFF
TRBV29-1	TRBJ2-5	.	.	TGCAGCGTTGCCACCCAAGCGGACGACCAAGAGACCCAGTACTTC	CSVATQADDQETQYF
TRBV19	TRBJ1-1	many	.	TGTGCCAGTACTGCGACAGGAGAAGCTTTCTTT	CASTATGEAFF
TRBV19	TRBJ1-6	.	.	TGTGCCAGTAGCCGACAGAGGGAGTATTCACCCCTCCACTTT	CASSRQREYSPLHF
TRBV29-1	TRBJ1-2	many	.	TGCAGCGTGCTAGGGGGGGCAGGGCTGGATGGCTACACCTTC	CSVLGGAGLDGYTF
TRBV10-3	TRBJ1-1	once	.	TGTGCCATCAGTGAGGACACTACCTACACTGAAGCTTTCTTT	CAISEDTTYTEAFF
TRBV5-6	TRBJ1-6	.	TRBD1	TGTGCCAGCAGCATCCCGGGACAGGGGTTCTATTCACCCCTCCACTTT	CASSIPGQGFYSPLHF
TRBV29-1	TRBJ1-2	many	.	TGCAGCGGTGACTATGGCTACACCTTC	CSGDYGYTF
TRBV11-2	TRBJ1-1	few	.	TGTGCCAGCAGTCAGGGTTCCTTGGTGAACACTGAAGCTTTCTTT	CASSQGSLVNTEAFF
TRBV20-1	TRBJ1-6	once	.	TGCAGTGCTAGAGCGGGACGGACCTATAATTCACCCCTCCACTTT	CSARAGRTYNSPLHF
TRBV20-1	TRBJ1-1	many	.	TGCAGTGCTAGTGATGCTGGGGGGTTCACTGAAGCTTTCTTT	CSASDAGGFTEAFF
TRBV19	TRBJ1-1	many	.	TGTGCCAGTAGTATAAGACGATCCCTCGAAGCTTTCTTT	CASSIRRSLEAFF
TRBV7-9	TRBJ1-4	.	.	TGTGCCAGCAGCCCCCTGACTAGCGGGAACGACGTTGAAAAACTGTTTTTT	CASSPLTSGNDVEKLFF